One T cell receptor beta chain is described in this entry. Its antigen is not identified. This record comes from a study of T cell responses to AZD1222 COVID-19 vaccine. Study-wide results and caveats: The span of vaccine-associated CD4 TCRs extended across spike, with dominance at 160-218 and 743-854.

CDR3 length: 14 residues. Trimming at V came to 6 bases and at J to 6 bases, leaving 5 bases not matched to a gene. CDR1 is LNHDA, CDR2 SQIVND, per germline (reference sequence). Generated by immunoSEQ multiplex PCR, the TCRdb table keeps only in-frame clones and is missing some. The sample records about 160,000 clones, roughly 90% being singletons. The V and J genes are TRBV19 and TRBJ1-4, with 9 bases matching TRBD1. The clonotype was recovered from an adult in good health. This specimen consisted of peripheral blood, obtained on day 0 of AZD1222 vaccination. CDR3 protein: CASSRRTGDEKLFF. The CDR3 DNA is TGTGCCAGTAGCCGAAGGACAGGGGATGAAAAACTGTTTTTT.